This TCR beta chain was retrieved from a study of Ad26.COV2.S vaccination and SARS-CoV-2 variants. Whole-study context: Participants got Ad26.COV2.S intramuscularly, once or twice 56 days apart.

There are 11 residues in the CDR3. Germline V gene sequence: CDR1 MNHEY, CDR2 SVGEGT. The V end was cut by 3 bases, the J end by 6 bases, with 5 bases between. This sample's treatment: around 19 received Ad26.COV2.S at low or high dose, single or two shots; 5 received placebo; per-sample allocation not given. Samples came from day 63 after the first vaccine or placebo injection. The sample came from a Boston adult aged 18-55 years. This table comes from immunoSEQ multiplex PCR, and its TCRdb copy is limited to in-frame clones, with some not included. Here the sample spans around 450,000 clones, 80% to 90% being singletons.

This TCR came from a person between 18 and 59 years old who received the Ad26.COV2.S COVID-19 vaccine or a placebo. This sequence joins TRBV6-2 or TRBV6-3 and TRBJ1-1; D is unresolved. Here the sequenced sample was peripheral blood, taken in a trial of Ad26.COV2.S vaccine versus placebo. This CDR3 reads CASSYQAEAFF. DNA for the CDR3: TGTGCCAGCAGTTATCAGGCTGAAGCTTTCTTT.